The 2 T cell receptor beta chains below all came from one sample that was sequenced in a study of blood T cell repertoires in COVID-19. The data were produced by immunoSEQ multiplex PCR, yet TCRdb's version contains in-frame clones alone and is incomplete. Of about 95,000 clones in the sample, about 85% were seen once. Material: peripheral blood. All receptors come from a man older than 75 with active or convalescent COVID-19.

CDR3 protein: CASRSWASTDTQYF. The CDR3 DNA follows: TGTGCCAGCAGGTCTTGGGCTAGCACAGATACGCAGTATTTT. The genes are TRBV6-5 and TRBJ2-3, with unresolved D. The CDR3 has 14 amino acids. CDR1 is MNHEY and CDR2 is SVGAGI in the germline V gene. Trimming pared 6 bases from V and 0 bases from J, leaving 10 bases between.

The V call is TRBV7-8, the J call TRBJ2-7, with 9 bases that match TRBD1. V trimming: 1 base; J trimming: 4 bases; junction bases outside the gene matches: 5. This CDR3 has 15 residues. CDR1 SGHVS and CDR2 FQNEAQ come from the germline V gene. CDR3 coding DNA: TGTGCCAGCAGCTTAGAGAGACAGGGGGATTACGAGCAGTACTTC. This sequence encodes CASSLERQGDYEQYF.